A selection of T cell receptor beta chains follows, all from one sample in a study of blood T cell repertoires in COVID-19. Produced via immunoSEQ multiplex PCR; TCRdb's table is partial and in-frame only. The data hold around 250,000 clones, with around 87% observed a single time. Material for sequencing was peripheral blood. All receptors derive from a woman between 65 and 79 years old with active or convalescent COVID-19. CDR3s include the opening cysteine and the closing phenylalanine or tryptophan. The D gene is left open where the match is weak. The size field is filled for only some rows; it gives once, few, many or a size class.

TRBV7-9	NA	TRBJ2-3	15	NA	TGTGCCAGCAGCTTAGGGTCAGGGAGCACAGATACGCAGTATTTT	CASSLGSGSTDTQYF
TRBV27	NA	TRBJ2-7	13	NA	TGTGCCAGCAGTTTCGGGGGAACCTACGAGCAGTACTTC	CASSFGGTYEQYF
TRBV6-6	NA	TRBJ1-5	14	TRBD1	TGTGCCAGCAGGCCTACAGGGGGGGTTCGGCCCCAGCATTTT	CASRPTGGVRPQHF
TRBV9	NA	TRBJ2-2	14	NA	TGTGCCAGCAGCATCGGGAAGAACACCGGGGAGCTGTTTTTT	CASSIGKNTGELFF
TRBV6-2/TRBV6-3	NA	TRBJ1-3	17	NA	TGTGCCAGCAGTTACAACGGGGGGAACGCTGCTGGAAACACCATATATTTT	CASSYNGGNAAGNTIYF
TRBV4-1	once	TRBJ1-1	14	NA	TGCGCCAGCAGCCAAGAGATTCAGTTGACTGAAGCTTTCTTT	CASSQEIQLTEAFF
TRBV12-3/TRBV12-4	NA	TRBJ1-1	12	TRBD1	TGTGCCACACGGGGACAGGGTGCCGAAGCTTTCTTT	CATRGQGAEAFF
TRBV7-9	NA	TRBJ1-2	13	NA	TGTGCCAGCAGCCCGTCGACAGCGTATGGCTACACCTTC	CASSPSTAYGYTF
TRBV3-1/TRBV3-2	NA	TRBJ2-1	14	NA	TGTGCCAGCAGCCAAAAAGGGGCATGGAATGAGCAGTTCTTC	CASSQKGAWNEQFF
TRBV7-9	NA	TRBJ1-2	13	TRBD1	TGTGCCAGCAGCCGGGACAGGGACTATGGCTACACCTTC	CASSRDRDYGYTF
TRBV3-1/TRBV3-2	NA	TRBJ2-1	16	NA	TGTGCCAGCAGCCGGGGATGGGGACAATTCTTAGGGGAGCAGTTCTTC	CASSRGWGQFLGEQFF
TRBV3-1/TRBV3-2	NA	TRBJ2-7	12	NA	TGTGCCAGCAGCCAAGATTCGGGAGTCCCGTACTTC	CASSQDSGVPYF
TRBV3-1/TRBV3-2	NA	TRBJ1-4	18	TRBD1	TGTGCCAGCAGCCAAGATTACCAGGGGGCCGCAACTAATGAAAAACTGTTTTTT	CASSQDYQGAATNEKLFF
TRBV5-1	NA	TRBJ1-2	14	NA	TGCGCCAGCAGCTTGACCAGAGAGAGGTCTGGCTACACCTTC	CASSLTRERSGYTF
TRBV5-4	few	TRBJ2-5	13	NA	TGTGCCAGCAGCTTGGTACTCCAAGAGACCCAGTACTTC	CASSLVLQETQYF
TRBV27	NA	TRBJ1-2	13	NA	TGTGCCAGCAGCACCGACATGTTCTATGGCTACACCTTC	CASSTDMFYGYTF
TRBV7-2	NA	TRBJ1-1	15	NA	TGTGCCAGCAGCTCCCTAACCGGGGTGAACACTGAAGCTTTCTTT	CASSSLTGVNTEAFF
TRBV11-2	NA	TRBJ2-2	19	TRBD1	TGTGCCAGCAGCTTACGTTATCTCAGACAGGGGAAGGCGACCGGGGAGCTGTTTTTT	CASSLRYLRQGKATGELFF
TRBV29-1	NA	TRBJ1-6	13	TRBD1	TGCAGCGTTCGCGGGACAGGGAATTCACCCCTCCACTTT	CSVRGTGNSPLHF
TRBV15	NA	TRBJ1-3	14	NA	TGTGCCACCAGCAGAGACAGGGCTGGAAACACCATATATTTT	CATSRDRAGNTIYF
TRBV27	once	TRBJ1-6	14	NA	TGTGCCAGCACCTTGGGGGGACGGAATTCACCCCTCCACTTT	CASTLGGRNSPLHF
TRBV7-2	NA	TRBJ1-5	15	NA	TGTGCCAGCAGCTGGCGGGGAGGAGGCAATCAGCCCCAGCATTTT	CASSWRGGGNQPQHF
TRBV10-3	NA	TRBJ1-1	13	NA	TGTGCCATCAAAACGGCAGGGGCGACTGAAGCTTTCTTT	CAIKTAGATEAFF
TRBV6-5	NA	TRBJ2-6	12	NA	TGTGCCAGCAGTTCTATCGAGAACGTCCTGACTTTC	CASSSIENVLTF
TRBV19	NA	TRBJ2-7	15	NA	TGTGCCAGTAGTTCTCCGGGACAAATCTCTGACGAGCAGTACTTC	CASSSPGQISDEQYF
TRBV15	NA	TRBJ1-1	14	NA	TGTGCCACCAGCGGTCAGGCGGGGGACACTGAAGCTTTCTTT	CATSGQAGDTEAFF
TRBV7-6	NA	TRBJ2-1	11	NA	TGTGCCAGCAGGAGATACAATGAGCAGTTCTTC	CASRRYNEQFF
TRBV18	few	TRBJ1-2	12	TRBD1	TGTGCCAGCTCACCGGACAGGGTCGGCTACACCTTC	CASSPDRVGYTF